Shown below are 31 T cell receptor beta chains from a single sample sequenced in a study of blood T cells in healthy people across ages. Alongside a J-beta primer mix, a sample-barcoded 5' primer served in a second PCR lasting roughly 6 to 12 cycles. TCRdb ran MiXCR on the 5' RACE reads and lists one entry per CDR3 protein. The sample carries about 620,000 distinct CDR3 sequences, roughly 21% recorded once. The sequenced sample was blood. The receptors come from a man between 65 and 80 years old in good health.

In its sample, this clonotype was seen many times. The rearrangement uses TRBV27 and TRBJ2-7; 11 bases map to TRBD1. The CDR3 has 14 amino acids. Losses at the gene ends were 4 bases for V and 4 bases for J; bases not matched to a gene: 3. The V gene's germline CDR1 is MNHEY and CDR2 SMNVEV (reference sequence). CDR3 sequence: CASSSRDRGYEQYF. CDR3 bases: TGTGCCAGCAGTTCACGGGACAGGGGGTACGAGCAGTACTTC.

J is TRBJ2-5 and V is TRBV9; the match to TRBD1 covers 9 bases. The CDR3 consists of 15 residues. Germline assignment: CDR1 SGDLS and CDR2 YYNGEE. The trim removed 3 bases at V and 1 base at J, leaving 4 bases unmatched. CDR3 in amino acids: CASSATGGLQETQYF. The CDR3 DNA reads TGTGCCAGCAGCGCGACAGGGGGTCTCCAAGAGACCCAGTACTTC.

This chain connects TRBV27 to TRBJ2-5, with D perhaps matching TRBD1 (6 bases). CDR3 length: 16 residues. Germline V gene sequence: CDR1 MNHEY, CDR2 SMNVEV (reference sequence). Trimming stripped 5 bases from V and 4 bases from J, with 20 bases between. The CDR3 nucleotides are TGTGCCAGCAGTCCGCATTTGACAGGTCTCGGAGAGACCCAGTACTTC. Amino acids: CASSPHLTGLGETQYF.

This clonotype came up a few times. The chain combines TRBV12-3 or TRBV12-4 with TRBJ2-7, with 8 bases aligning to TRBD2. The trim removed 6 bases at V and 6 bases at J, leaving 10 bases unmatched. There are 14 residues in the CDR3. CDR3 nucleotide sequence: TGTGCCAGCAGACCAAGGACTAGCCAAGGCGAGCAGTACTTC. It translates to CASRPRTSQGEQYF.

The table lists this clonotype with a few counts. The V gene is TRBV14, the J gene TRBJ2-5; TRBD1 aligns across 7 bases. This CDR3 is built from 13 residues. Trimming cost V 4 bases and J 4 bases; bases outside gene matches: 3. Germline CDR1 and CDR2: SGHDN and FVKESK. CDR3 in amino acids: CASSLGTVETQYF. CDR3 coding DNA: TGTGCCAGCAGCCTAGGGACAGTAGAGACCCAGTACTTC.

Written as DNA, the CDR3 is TGCAGTGCTAGCCGCGGGAGTAACACCGGGGAGCTGTTTTTT. Its protein is CSASRGSNTGELFF. The chain links TRBV20-1 to TRBJ2-2; 7 positions agree with TRBD2. V dropped 3 bases and J dropped 2; count of bases not matched to a gene: 3. There are 14 residues in the CDR3. CDR1 and CDR2 (germline): DFQATT, SNEGSKA (reference sequence).

Remarks on this clonotype: A much larger clone sits a single nucleotide away, making a read error possible. The chain has TRBV5-1 and TRBJ2-5, with TRBD2 identical over 15 bases. Near its end, the DNA agrees better with TRBJ2-1, so the J call may be wrong. The CDR3 length is 17 residues. CDR1 is SGHRS and CDR2 is YFSETQ in the germline V gene. The CDR3 nucleotides are TGCGCCAGCAGCTGGGGACTAGCGGGAGGCTCCCACAATGAGCAGTTCTTC. It is translated as CASSWGLAGGSHNEQFF.

The rearrangement uses TRBV6-5 and TRBJ2-5, with D perhaps matching TRBD1 or TRBD2 (6 bases each). CDR3 size: 15 residues. Between the trimmed V and J ends, which lost 5 bases and 5 bases, there was a span of 18 bases. Germline lookup yields CDR1 MNHEY and CDR2 SVGAGI. This CDR3 is CASSPAGHLRETQYF. CDR3 in DNA: TGTGCCAGCAGTCCCGCGGGACACCTGAGGGAGACCCAGTACTTC.

This chain links TRBV18 with TRBJ1-3, with 8 nucleotides matching TRBD1. The V gene end was trimmed by 3 bases and the J gene end by 4 bases; junction bases not matched to a gene: 8. This CDR3 region has 16 residues. From germline, CDR1 is KGHSH and CDR2 LQKENI. CDR3 sequence: CASSPSQGASGNTIYF. In DNA, the CDR3 is TGTGCCAGCTCACCGTCGCAGGGGGCCTCGGGAAACACCATATATTTT. Complete variable domain (other parts from reference TRBV18 and TRBJ1-3): NAGVMQNPRHLVRRRGQEARLRCSPMKGHSHVYWYRQLPEEGLKFMVYLQKENIIDESGMPKERFSAEFPKEGPSILRIQQVVRGDSAAYFCASSPSQGASGNTIYFGEGSWLTVV.

The chain joins TRBV20-1 to TRBJ2-7; 8 bases map to TRBD1. Trimming removed 0 bases from V and 7 bases from J; junction bases left unmatched: 14. Per germline, CDR1 DFQATT and CDR2 SNEGSKA (reference sequence). CDR3 length equals 16 residues. The DNA for the CDR3 is TGCAGTGCTAGAGATTGGCGTGGAAACAGGGGGAATGAGCAGTACTTC. Protein: CSARDWRGNRGNEQYF.

The V and J genes are TRBV5-1 and TRBJ2-2, with unresolved D. Germline lookup yields CDR1 SGHRS and CDR2 YFSETQ. V was shortened by 0 bases and J by 7 bases, with 7 bases between the two germline ends. CDR3 size: 13 residues. CDR3 bases: TGCGCCAGCAGCTTGGAGACGAGCGGGGAGCTGTTTTTT. This encodes CASSLETSGELFF.

The chain recombines TRBV20-1 with TRBJ2-5; D ambiguous. CDR1 is DFQATT, CDR2 SNEGSKA, per germline (reference sequence). This CDR3 region has 17 residues. The V and J ends lost 6 bases and 0 bases respectively, with 23 bases between them. CDR3 sequence reads: CSATLTGARGYQETQYF. The DNA of the CDR3 is TGCAGTGCGACCCTGACTGGCGCTCGTGGGTACCAAGAGACCCAGTACTTC.

The rearrangement links TRBV2 to TRBJ2-2; D not certain. The CDR3 covers 13 residues. With 2 bases removed from V and 5 bases from J, the gap between germline ends came to 6 bases. CDR1 SNHLY and CDR2 FYNNEI come from the germline V gene. CDR3 in amino acids: CASSESLTGELFF. CDR3 in DNA: TGTGCCAGCAGTGAATCACTTACCGGGGAGCTGTTTTTT. The variable domain in full, with the rest retrieved from reference TRBV2 and TRBJ2-2, is EPEVTQTPSHQVTQMGQEVILRCVPISNHLYFYWYRQILGQKVEFLVSFYNNEISEKSEIFDDQFSVERPDGSNFTLKIRSTKLEDSAMYFCASSESLTGELFFGEGSRLTVL.

There are many counts of this clonotype. The CDR3 DNA reads TGTGCCAGCAGCGACACGGGAGGGCCTCTTCTCAATGAGCAGTTCTTC. Translation gives CASSDTGGPLLNEQFF. The rearrangement uses TRBV21-1 and TRBJ2-1; the listed D gene, TRBD2, was not tested against the DNA. TRBV21-1 is given as a pseudogene. The CDR3 contains 16 residues.

This clonotype was picked up many times. This chain connects TRBV20-1 to TRBJ1-6, with D possibly TRBD1 on 6 matching bases. The CDR3 is 16 residues long. Germline lookup yields CDR1 DFQATT and CDR2 SNEGSKA (reference sequence). V lost 0 bases, J lost 7 bases, and 16 bases lay in between. This CDR3 is CSARDPGTGLNSPLHF. CDR3 DNA: TGCAGTGCTAGAGATCCGGGAACAGGGCTCAATTCACCCCTCCACTTT.

This clonotype has a count of ten or more. This sequence joins TRBV20-1 and TRBJ2-5, with no clear D. The CDR3 sequence is 16 residues long. Germline V gene sequence: CDR1 DFQATT, CDR2 SNEGSKA (reference sequence). The germline V and J ends were trimmed by 0 bases and 8 bases, with 22 bases remaining between them. CDR3 loop: CSARETRTTTRGTQYF. CDR3 DNA: TGCAGTGCTAGAGAAACACGGACCACTACACGAGGAACCCAGTACTTC.

This clonotype was counted a few times. One junction end does not reproduce the germline sequence, and a read error may be involved. The gene calls are TRBV28 and TRBJ2-1; D is perhaps TRBD1 (6 bases). Germline V gene sequence: CDR1 MDHEN, CDR2 SYDVKM. This CDR3 region has 14 residues. The CDR3, as DNA: TGTGCCGGCAGTTTATTCAGGGGCCGGAATGAGCAGTTCTTC. Its translation: CAGSLFRGRNEQFF.

This sequence joins TRBV20-1 and TRBJ2-7; 9 bases line up with TRBD2. Germline CDR1 DFQATT, CDR2 SNEGSKA (reference sequence). With 1 base clipped from V and 6 bases from J, the junction kept 7 bases outside the gene matches. The CDR3 is made up of 14 amino acids. The CDR3 loop is CSARAGTSMFEQYF. The CDR3 nucleotides read TGCAGTGCTAGAGCGGGGACTAGCATGTTCGAGCAGTACTTC.

This clonotype was detected a few times. V is TRBV27 and J is TRBJ2-7, with 10 bases identical to TRBD2. Trimming removed 2 bases from V and 7 bases from J; junction bases left unmatched: 2. Germline V CDR1 and CDR2: MNHEY, SMNVEV (reference sequence). CDR3 length: 13 residues. The CDR3 DNA sequence: TGTGCCAGCAGTTTACCTAGCGGGGGTGAGCAGTACTTC. The encoded protein is CASSLPSGGEQYF.

This clonotype has more than one count but fewer than ten. The V gene is TRBV12-3 or TRBV12-4, the J gene TRBJ1-3, with D maybe TRBD1 (5 bases). This CDR3 spans 15 amino acids. V lost 6 bases and J 2 bases, leaving 14 bases between the germline ends. In DNA form, the CDR3 reads TGTGCCAGCAGAGGACCGGGGGGTGCTGGAAACACCATATATTTT. It translates to CASRGPGGAGNTIYF.

This chain connects TRBV7-6 to TRBJ2-1, with 10 bases that match TRBD2. The CDR3 runs to 16 residues. Germline V gene data show CDR1 as SGHVS and CDR2 as FNYEAQ. After removal of 1 base from V and 5 bases from J, the junction contained 5 bases not matched to a gene. This CDR3 is CASSLVPSGRDNEQFF. CDR3 nucleotide sequence: TGTGCCAGCAGCTTAGTACCTAGCGGGAGAGACAATGAGCAGTTCTTC. Drawing the rest from reference TRBV7-6 and TRBJ2-1, the complete variable domain is GAGVSQSPRYKVTKRGQDVALRCDPISGHVSLYWYRQALGQGPEFLTYFNYEAQQDKSGLPNDRFSAERPEGSISTLTIQRTEQRDSAMYRCASSLVPSGRDNEQFFGPGTRLTVL.

The chain carries TRBV5-1 and TRBJ2-5, with 7 bases that match TRBD2. Germline V CDR1 and CDR2: SGHRS, YFSETQ. Germline trimming cut 2 bases from V and 1 base from J; bases unmatched to any gene: 2. The CDR3 runs 14 residues. The CDR3 nucleotides are TGCGCCAGCAGCTTTGGGGGGGTCCAAGAGACCCAGTACTTC. Protein: CASSFGGVQETQYF. Drawing the rest from reference TRBV5-1 and TRBJ2-5, the complete variable domain is KAGVTQTPRYLIKTRGQQVTLSCSPISGHRSVSWYQQTPGQGLQFLFEYFSETQRNKGNFPGRFSGRQFSNSRSEMNVSTLELGDSALYLCASSFGGVQETQYFGPGTRLLVL.

This clonotype was counted between two and nine times. The chain couples TRBV11-2 to TRBJ2-5, with a weak D call TRBD2 (5 bases). Germline lookup yields CDR1 SGHAT and CDR2 FQNNGV. V was cut by 4 bases and J by 1 base, with 19 bases left in between. CDR3 size: 17 residues. In nucleotides, the CDR3 is TGTGCCAGCAGCTACCGCACCCGAGGGCGGCCCCAAGAGACCCAGTACTTC. Its translation is CASSYRTRGRPQETQYF.

The rearrangement links TRBV5-1 to TRBJ2-1; D unclear. CDR1 is SGHRS, CDR2 YFSETQ, per germline. The CDR3 runs 12 residues. V lost 4 bases and J 5 bases, leaving 7 bases between the germline ends. The CDR3 sequence is CASSAPNNEQFF. The DNA of the CDR3 is TGCGCCAGCAGCGCGCCTAACAATGAGCAGTTCTTC.

This chain connects TRBV5-1 to TRBJ2-1, with 14 bases that match TRBD2. This CDR3 region has 18 residues. Losses at the gene ends were 4 bases for V and 0 bases for J; bases not matched to a gene: 6. Germline values: CDR1 SGHRS, CDR2 YFSETQ. CDR3 sequence (DNA): TGCGCCAGCAGCGAGGGGACTAGCGGGAGTTTCTCCTACAATGAGCAGTTCTTC. Translated, it gives CASSEGTSGSFSYNEQFF.

This clonotype was recorded a few times. The chain joins TRBV2 to TRBJ1-2; weak D call: TRBD1 (5 bases). There are 11 residues in the CDR3. The V end was cut by 6 bases, the J end by 8 bases, with 10 bases between. Germline V gene data show CDR1 as SNHLY and CDR2 as FYNNEI. The CDR3 nucleotides read TGTGCCAGCAGCCAGGGCCTGGGCTACACCTTC. It specifies CASSQGLGYTF.

This clonotype was observed a few times. This sequence joins TRBV20-1 and TRBJ2-2; a possible D gene is TRBD1 (6 bases). V was shortened by 5 bases and J by 1 base, with 14 bases between the two germline ends. CDR1 and CDR2 from the germline V gene are DFQATT and SNEGSKA (reference sequence). CDR3 length: 15 amino acids. The CDR3 spells CSAPTGTMNTGELFF. The CDR3 DNA follows: TGCAGTGCTCCGACCGGGACAATGAACACCGGGGAGCTGTTTTTT.

This chain connects TRBV5-1 to TRBJ2-7; D remains unclear. Germline CDR1 SGHRS, CDR2 YFSETQ. Trimming left V 4 bases short and J 3 bases short, with 17 bases between. This CDR3 comprises 15 residues. CDR3 sequence reads: CASSLADVSSYEQYF. In nucleotides, the CDR3 is TGCGCCAGCAGCCTGGCGGACGTCAGCAGCTACGAGCAGTACTTC.

This clonotype appeared a few times. The rearrangement uses TRBV20-1 and TRBJ2-1, with 11 bases matching TRBD2. V gave up 1 base and J gave up 0 bases; unmatched junction bases: 11. Germline V gene data show CDR1 as DFQATT and CDR2 as SNEGSKA (reference sequence). CDR3 size: 19 residues. CDR3 sequence reads: CSARVPPSGRTISYNEQFF. CDR3 bases: TGCAGTGCTAGAGTCCCTCCTAGCGGGAGGACAATCTCCTACAATGAGCAGTTCTTC.

This clonotype was counted between two and nine times. J is TRBJ1-5 and V is TRBV28; 7 bases line up with TRBD1. Per germline, CDR1 MDHEN and CDR2 SYDVKM. The CDR3 contains 16 residues. V gave up 2 bases and J gave up 0 bases; unmatched junction bases: 4. The CDR3 sequence: CASSLTGDYSNQPQHF. The DNA of the CDR3 is TGTGCCAGCAGTTTAACAGGGGACTATAGCAATCAGCCCCAGCATTTT.

This clonotype was counted between two and nine times. This chain connects TRBV2 to TRBJ2-7; TRBD2 matches 10 bases. Unmatched junction bases numbered 3, after V lost 3 bases and J lost 7 bases. There are 13 residues in the CDR3. Germline CDR1 is SNHLY and CDR2 is FYNNEI. The CDR3, as DNA: TGTGCCAGCAGTGAGGTAGCGGGAGGTGAGCAGTACTTC. It yields the protein CASSEVAGGEQYF.